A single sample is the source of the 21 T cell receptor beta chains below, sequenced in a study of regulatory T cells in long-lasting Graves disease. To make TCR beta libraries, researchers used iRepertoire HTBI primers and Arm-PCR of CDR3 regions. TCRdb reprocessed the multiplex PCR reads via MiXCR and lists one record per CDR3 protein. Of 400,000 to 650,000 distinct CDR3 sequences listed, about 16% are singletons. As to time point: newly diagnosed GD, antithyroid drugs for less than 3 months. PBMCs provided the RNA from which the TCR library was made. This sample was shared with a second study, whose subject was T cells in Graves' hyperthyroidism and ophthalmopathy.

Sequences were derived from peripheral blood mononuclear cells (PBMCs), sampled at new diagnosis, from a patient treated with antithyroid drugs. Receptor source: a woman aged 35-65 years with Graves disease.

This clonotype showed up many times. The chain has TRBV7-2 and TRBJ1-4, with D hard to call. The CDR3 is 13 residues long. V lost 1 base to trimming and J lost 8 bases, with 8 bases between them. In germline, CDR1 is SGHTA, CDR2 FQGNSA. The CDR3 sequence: CASSLGLKEKLFF. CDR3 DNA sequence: TGTGCCAGCAGCTTAGGACTCAAGGAAAAACTGTTTTTT.

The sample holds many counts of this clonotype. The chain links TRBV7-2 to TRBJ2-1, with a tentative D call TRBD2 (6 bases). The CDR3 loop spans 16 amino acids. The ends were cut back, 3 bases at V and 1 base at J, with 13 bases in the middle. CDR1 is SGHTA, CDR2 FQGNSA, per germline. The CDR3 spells CASSFWGVGSYNEQFF. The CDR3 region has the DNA TGTGCCAGCAGCTTTTGGGGGGTCGGTTCCTACAATGAGCAGTTCTTC. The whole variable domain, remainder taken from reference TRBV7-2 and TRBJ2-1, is GAGVSQSPSNKVTEKGKDVELRCDPISGHTALYWYRQSLGQGLEFLIYFQGNSAPDKSGLPSDRFSAERTGGSVSTLTIQRTQQEDSAVYLCASSFWGVGSYNEQFFGPGTRLTVL.

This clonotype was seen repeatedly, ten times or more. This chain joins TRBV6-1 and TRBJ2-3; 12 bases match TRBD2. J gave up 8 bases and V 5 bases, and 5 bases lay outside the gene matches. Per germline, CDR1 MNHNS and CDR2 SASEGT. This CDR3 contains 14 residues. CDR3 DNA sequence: TGTGCCAGCAGTCTAGCGGGGGGGTCAGCTACGCAGTATTTT. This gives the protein CASSLAGGSATQYF.

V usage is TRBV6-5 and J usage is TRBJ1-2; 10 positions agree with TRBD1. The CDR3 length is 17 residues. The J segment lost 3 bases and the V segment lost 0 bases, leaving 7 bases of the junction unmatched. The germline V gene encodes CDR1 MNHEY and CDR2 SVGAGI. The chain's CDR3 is CASSYSATGTGDYGYTF. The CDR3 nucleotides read TGTGCCAGCAGTTACTCGGCTACCGGGACAGGGGACTATGGCTACACCTTC.

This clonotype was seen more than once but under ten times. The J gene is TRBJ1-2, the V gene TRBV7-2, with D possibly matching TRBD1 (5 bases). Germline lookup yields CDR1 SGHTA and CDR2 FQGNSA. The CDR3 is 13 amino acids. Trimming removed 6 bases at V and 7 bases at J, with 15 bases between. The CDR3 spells CASRRGTPAGYTF. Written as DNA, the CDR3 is TGTGCCAGCAGGCGCGGGACCCCCGCTGGCTACACCTTC.

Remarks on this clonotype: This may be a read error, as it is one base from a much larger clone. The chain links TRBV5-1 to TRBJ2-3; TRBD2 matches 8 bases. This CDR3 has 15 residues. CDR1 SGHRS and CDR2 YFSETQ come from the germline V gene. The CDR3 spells CASSLGGLATDTQCF. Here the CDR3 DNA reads TGCGCCAGCAGCTTGGGAGGACTAGCAACAGATACGCAGTGTTTT.

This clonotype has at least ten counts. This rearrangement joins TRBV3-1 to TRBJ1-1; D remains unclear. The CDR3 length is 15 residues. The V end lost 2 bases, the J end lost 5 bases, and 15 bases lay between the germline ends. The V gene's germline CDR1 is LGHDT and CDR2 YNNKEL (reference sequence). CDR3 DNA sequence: TGTGCCAGCAGCCAACCCATTAGTTCTAGGACTGAAGCTTTCTTT. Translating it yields CASSQPISSRTEAFF.

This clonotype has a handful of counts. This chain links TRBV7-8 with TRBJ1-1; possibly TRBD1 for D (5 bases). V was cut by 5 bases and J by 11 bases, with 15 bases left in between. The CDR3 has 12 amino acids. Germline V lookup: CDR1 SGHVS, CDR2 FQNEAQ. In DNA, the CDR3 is TGTGCCAGCAGCCCCGAGGCCGGGGGGGCTTTCTTT. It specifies CASSPEAGGAFF.

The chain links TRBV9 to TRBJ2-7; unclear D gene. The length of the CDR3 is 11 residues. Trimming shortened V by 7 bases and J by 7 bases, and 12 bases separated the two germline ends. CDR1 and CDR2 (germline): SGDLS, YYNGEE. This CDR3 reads CASGDLGEQYF. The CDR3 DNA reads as TGTGCCAGCGGGGATTTAGGAGAGCAGTACTTC.

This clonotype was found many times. In DNA, the CDR3 is TGTGCCAGCAGTTTGGGCGGGGTTGGAGTCTACGAGCAGTACTTC. Encoded protein: CASSLGGVGVYEQYF. The V and J genes are TRBV12-3 or TRBV12-4 and TRBJ2-7; a possible D gene is TRBD2 (6 bases). CDR3 length equals 15 residues. V dropped 3 bases and J dropped 3 bases, with 15 bases sitting between them.

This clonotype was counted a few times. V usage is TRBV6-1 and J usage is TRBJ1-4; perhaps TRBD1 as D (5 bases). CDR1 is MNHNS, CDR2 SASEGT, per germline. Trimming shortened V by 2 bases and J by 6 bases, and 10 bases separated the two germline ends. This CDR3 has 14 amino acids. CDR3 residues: CASSENLGDEKLFF. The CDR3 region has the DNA TGTGCCAGCAGTGAAAACCTAGGGGATGAAAAACTGTTTTTT.

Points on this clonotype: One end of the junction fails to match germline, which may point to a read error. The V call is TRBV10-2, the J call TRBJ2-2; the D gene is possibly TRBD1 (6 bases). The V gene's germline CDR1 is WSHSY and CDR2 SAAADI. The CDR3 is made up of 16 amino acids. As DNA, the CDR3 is TGCGCCGGCAGCGCTAGGGACACCTTGAACACCGGGGAGCTGCTTTTT. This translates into CAGSARDTLNTGELLF.

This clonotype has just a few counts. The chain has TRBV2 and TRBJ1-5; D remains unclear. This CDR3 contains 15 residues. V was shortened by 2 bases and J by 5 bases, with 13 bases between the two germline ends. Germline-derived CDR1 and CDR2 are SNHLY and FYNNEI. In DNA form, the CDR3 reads TGTGCCAGCAGTGAAAGAATGTGGGATTATCAGCCCCAGCATTTT. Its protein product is CASSERMWDYQPQHF. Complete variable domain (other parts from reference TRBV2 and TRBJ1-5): EPEVTQTPSHQVTQMGQEVILRCVPISNHLYFYWYRQILGQKVEFLVSFYNNEISEKSEIFDDQFSVERPDGSNFTLKIRSTKLEDSAMYFCASSERMWDYQPQHFGDGTRLSIL.

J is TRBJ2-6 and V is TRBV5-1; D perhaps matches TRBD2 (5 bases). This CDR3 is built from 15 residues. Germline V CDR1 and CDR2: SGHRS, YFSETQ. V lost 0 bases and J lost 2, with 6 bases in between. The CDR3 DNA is TGCGCCAGCAGCTTGGCGAGGGCTGGGGCCAACGTCCTGACTTTC. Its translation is CASSLARAGANVLTF.

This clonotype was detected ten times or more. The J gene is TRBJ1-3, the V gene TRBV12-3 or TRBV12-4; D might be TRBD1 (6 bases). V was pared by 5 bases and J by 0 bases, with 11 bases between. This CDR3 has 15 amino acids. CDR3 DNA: TGTGCCAGCAGTCCTCGGGGGCACTCTGGAAACACCATATATTTT. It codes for CASSPRGHSGNTIYF.

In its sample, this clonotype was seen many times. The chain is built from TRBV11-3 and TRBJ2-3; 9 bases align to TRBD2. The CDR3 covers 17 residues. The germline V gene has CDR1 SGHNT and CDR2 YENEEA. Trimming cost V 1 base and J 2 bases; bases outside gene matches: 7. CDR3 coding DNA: TGTGCCAGCAGCTTAGGACCGCGGGGGGGCTTCACAGATACGCAGTATTTT. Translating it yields CASSLGPRGGFTDTQYF. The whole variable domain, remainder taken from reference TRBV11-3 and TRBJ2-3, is EAGVVQSPRYKIIEKKQPVAFWCNPISGHNTLYWYLQNLGQGPELLIRYENEEAVDDSQLPKDRFSAERLKGVDSTLKIQPAELGDSAVYLCASSLGPRGGFTDTQYFGPGTRLTVL.

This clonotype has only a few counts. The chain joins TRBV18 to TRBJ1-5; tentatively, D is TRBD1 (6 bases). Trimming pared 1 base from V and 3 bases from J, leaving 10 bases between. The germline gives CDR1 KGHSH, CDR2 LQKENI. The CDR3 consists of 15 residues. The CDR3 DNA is TGTGCCAGCTCACCACAATCAGGGGTCAATCAGCCCCAGCATTTT. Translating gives CASSPQSGVNQPQHF.

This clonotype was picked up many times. In DNA, the CDR3 is TGTGCCAGCAGCCATTGGGCGGGGGGTGGCGACGAGCAGTACTTC. Translating it yields CASSHWAGGGDEQYF. V gene TRBV3-1 combines with J gene TRBJ2-7, with TRBD2 matching 8 bases. The CDR3 extends over 15 amino acids. CDR1 LGHDT and CDR2 YNNKEL come from the germline V gene (reference sequence). V shed 3 bases and J 5 bases; nucleotides not matched to a gene: 9.

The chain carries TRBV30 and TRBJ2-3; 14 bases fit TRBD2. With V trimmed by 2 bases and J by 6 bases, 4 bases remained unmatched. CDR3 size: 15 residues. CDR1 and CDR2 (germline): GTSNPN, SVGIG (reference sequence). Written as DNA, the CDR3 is TGTGCCTGGAGTCGACTAGCGGGGGGGCTGGATACGCAGTATTTT. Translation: CAWSRLAGGLDTQYF.

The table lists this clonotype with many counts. The CDR3 sequence is CASSFFGSDTGELFF. CDR3 in DNA: TGTGCCAGCAGTTTTTTTGGATCCGACACCGGGGAGCTGTTTTTT. The chain employs TRBV12-3 or TRBV12-4 and TRBJ2-2, with D hard to call. Trimming took off 3 bases at V and 3 bases at J, with 11 bases between the two ends. The CDR3 has 15 residues.

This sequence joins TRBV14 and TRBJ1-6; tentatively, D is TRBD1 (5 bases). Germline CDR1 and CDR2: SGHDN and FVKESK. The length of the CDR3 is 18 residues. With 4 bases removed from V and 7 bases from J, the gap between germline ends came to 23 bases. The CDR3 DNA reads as TGTGCCAGCAGCCTCGGGAGGCTTGTGACCCGGGGGAATTCACCCCTCCACTTT. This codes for CASSLGRLVTRGNSPLHF.